This is a list of T cell receptor beta chains from one sample in a study of cytomegalovirus exposure and HLA in healthy donors. Libraries were prepared by immunoSEQ multiplex PCR; TCRdb keeps only in-frame clonotypes and omits some of them. The table lists some 180,000 clones, 81% of them singletons. Source material: PBMCs. The source of these receptors is a man aged 40-49 years in good health and CMV-seropositive. The CDR3 runs from the conserved cysteine through the conserved F or W. The D gene is left open where the match is weak. Clone size is not always given. Where it is, it says once, few, many or a class for expanded clones.

TRBJ1-1 . TRBV18 . CASSRGRNTEAFF TGTGCCAGCTCCCGCGGCCGGAACACTGAAGCTTTCTTT
TRBJ2-1 . TRBV5-1 TRBD2 CASSLGAGGGNEQFF TGCGCCAGCAGCTTGGGGGCGGGGGGGGGCAATGAGCAGTTCTTC
TRBJ1-4 . TRBV27 . CASSLWGRGGEKLFF TGTGCCAGCAGTTTATGGGGTCGAGGGGGAGAAAAACTGTTTTTT
TRBJ2-3 once TRBV28 . CASSATLDTQYF TGTGCCAGCAGTGCGACTTTGGATACGCAGTATTTT
TRBJ2-7 few TRBV15 . CATSRDQYEQYF TGTGCCACCAGCAGAGATCAGTACGAGCAGTACTTC
TRBJ2-7 . TRBV28 . CASSPGLYEQYF TGTGCCAGCAGTCCAGGGTTATACGAGCAGTACTTC
TRBJ2-1 few TRBV6-1 . CASSPGFQGNEQFF TGTGCCAGCAGTCCAGGGTTTCAGGGCAATGAGCAGTTCTTC
TRBJ1-1 . TRBV5-4 . CASSLEAQVTEAFF TGTGCCAGCAGCTTGGAAGCCCAGGTGACTGAAGCTTTCTTT
TRBJ2-1 few TRBV29-1 . CSVEGSDRAYNEQFF TGCAGCGTTGAAGGTTCGGACAGAGCCTACAATGAGCAGTTCTTC
TRBJ1-2 . TRBV6-6 . CASRQDYGYTF TGTGCCAGCCGACAGGACTATGGCTACACCTTC
TRBJ1-5 few TRBV6-1 TRBD1 CASSKQGGDQPQHF TGTGCCAGCAGTAAACAGGGGGGGGATCAGCCCCAGCATTTT
TRBJ2-5 . TRBV10-3 . CAISEPKMGRADQETQYF TGTGCCATCAGTGAGCCCAAAATGGGCAGGGCCGACCAAGAGACCCAGTACTTC
TRBJ2-7 . TRBV28 TRBD2 CASSAGEYEQYF TGTGCCAGCAGTGCGGGAGAATACGAGCAGTACTTC
TRBJ2-1 . TRBV4-2 TRBD2 CASSQDFVVAGGYNEQFF TGTGCCAGCAGCCAAGATTTCGTGGTAGCGGGGGGTTACAATGAGCAGTTCTTC
TRBJ2-6 . TRBV7-3 TRBD1 CASSLQGASGANVLTF TGTGCCAGCAGCTTACAGGGGGCGTCTGGGGCCAACGTCCTGACTTTC
TRBJ2-7 once TRBV28 TRBD2 CASSPSGSGIVYEQYF TGTGCCAGCAGTCCATCGGGTAGCGGGATAGTCTACGAGCAGTACTTC
TRBJ1-5 once TRBV19 . CASSIDITVSNQPQHF TGTGCCAGTAGTATAGATATCACAGTAAGCAATCAGCCCCAGCATTTT
TRBJ2-5 . TRBV2 TRBD1 CASTGQGYQETQYF TGTGCCAGCACCGGACAGGGCTACCAAGAGACCCAGTACTTC
TRBJ1-2 few TRBV29-1 . CSVGGSYGYTF TGCAGCGTTGGAGGCAGCTATGGCTACACCTTC
TRBJ1-5 . TRBV2 . CASSSGGHSNQPQHF TGTGCCAGCAGTAGCGGGGGCCATAGCAATCAGCCCCAGCATTTT
TRBJ2-5 . TRBV6-6 . CASSPRRETQYF TGTGCCAGCAGTCCCCGGCGGGAGACCCAGTACTTC
TRBJ2-7 . TRBV6-5 . CASSYSGRENEQYF TGTGCCAGCAGTTACTCGGGACGGGAGAACGAGCAGTACTTC
TRBJ1-3 once TRBV11-2 . CASSLAYQVSGNTIYF TGTGCCAGCAGCTTAGCTTATCAGGTCTCTGGAAACACCATATATTTT